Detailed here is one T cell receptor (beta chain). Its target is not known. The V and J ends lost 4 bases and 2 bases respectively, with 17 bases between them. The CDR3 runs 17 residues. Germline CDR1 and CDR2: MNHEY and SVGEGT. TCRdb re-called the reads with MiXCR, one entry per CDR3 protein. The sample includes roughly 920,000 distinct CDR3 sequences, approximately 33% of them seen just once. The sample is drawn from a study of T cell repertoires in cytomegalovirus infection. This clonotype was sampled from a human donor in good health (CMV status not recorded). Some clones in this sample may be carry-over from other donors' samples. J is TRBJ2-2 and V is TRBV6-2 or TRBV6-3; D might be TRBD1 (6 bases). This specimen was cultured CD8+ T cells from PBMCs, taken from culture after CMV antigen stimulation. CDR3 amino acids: CASSSPTGTRNTGELFF. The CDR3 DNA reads TGTGCCAGCAGTTCCCCCACAGGGACCCGTAACACCGGGGAGCTGTTTTTT.